This is a list of T cell receptor beta chains from one sample in a study of T cell responses to AZD1222 COVID-19 vaccine. Sequencing used immunoSEQ multiplex PCR; TCRdb keeps in-frame clones, though not all of them. There are roughly 96,000 clones in the sample; roughly 90% occur only once, and around 2.8% lies in the top ten. Sequenced here: peripheral blood, sampled on day 0 of AZD1222 vaccination. All receptors come from an adult in good health. The CDR3 runs from the conserved cysteine through the conserved F or W. D genes are given only for firm matches.

J: TRBJ2-7; V: TRBV7-2; D: -; DNA: TGTGCCAGCAGCTTAGACACGGCCTCCTACGAGCAGTACTTC; CDR3: CASSLDTASYEQYF
J: TRBJ1-6; V: TRBV7-9; D: -; DNA: TGTGCCAGCAGCTTACCGAGGGCCTCACCCCTCCACTTT; CDR3: CASSLPRASPLHF
J: TRBJ1-5; V: TRBV4-2; D: TRBD1; DNA: TGTGCCAGCAGCCCCGGACAGGAGGAGAGCTATCAGCCCCAGCATTTT; CDR3: CASSPGQEESYQPQHF
J: TRBJ1-5; V: TRBV6-2/TRBV6-3; D: -; DNA: TGTGCCAGCAGTTCCCCGGGACAAAATCAGCCCCAGCATTTT; CDR3: CASSSPGQNQPQHF
J: TRBJ2-7; V: TRBV6-4; D: -; DNA: TGTGCCACCCATGAGGGCTACGAGCAGTACTTC; CDR3: CATHEGYEQYF
J: TRBJ2-7; V: TRBV11-2; D: -; DNA: TGTGCCAGCAGCTCGGCGGCCAGCTACTACGAGCAGTACTTC; CDR3: CASSSAASYYEQYF
J: TRBJ2-7; V: TRBV4-3; D: TRBD2; DNA: TGCGCCAGCAGCCAAGACGGGCCTGCGTGGCAGGGAGGGGACTACGAGCAGTACTTC; CDR3: CASSQDGPAWQGGDYEQYF
J: TRBJ2-1; V: TRBV15; D: TRBD2; DNA: TGTGCCACCAGCAGAGGTGCCGCAAGAAGCGGGAAGAGCTCCTACAATGAGCAGTTCTTC; CDR3: CATSRGAARSGKSSYNEQFF
J: TRBJ1-1; V: TRBV19; D: -; DNA: TGTGCCAGTATTTCCTATGAGAACACTGAAGCTTTCTTT; CDR3: CASISYENTEAFF
J: TRBJ2-1; V: TRBV19; D: -; DNA: TGTGCCAGTACCAGCCACAATGAGCAGTTCTTC; CDR3: CASTSHNEQFF
J: TRBJ2-5; V: TRBV5-1; D: -; DNA: TGCGCCAGCAGCTTCCAGCCGAGGGGAGAGACCCAGTACTTC; CDR3: CASSFQPRGETQYF
J: TRBJ1-4; V: TRBV19; D: -; DNA: TGTGCCAGTAGTCGCCAGGTTTTCACTAATGAAAAACTGTTTTTT; CDR3: CASSRQVFTNEKLFF
J: TRBJ2-3; V: TRBV12-3/TRBV12-4; D: -; DNA: TGTGCCAGCGCCCTAGGAGATACGCAGTATTTT; CDR3: CASALGDTQYF
J: TRBJ2-7; V: TRBV28; D: -; DNA: TGTGCCAGCAGCACCGGAGACAGACTCTACGAGCAGTACTTC; CDR3: CASSTGDRLYEQYF